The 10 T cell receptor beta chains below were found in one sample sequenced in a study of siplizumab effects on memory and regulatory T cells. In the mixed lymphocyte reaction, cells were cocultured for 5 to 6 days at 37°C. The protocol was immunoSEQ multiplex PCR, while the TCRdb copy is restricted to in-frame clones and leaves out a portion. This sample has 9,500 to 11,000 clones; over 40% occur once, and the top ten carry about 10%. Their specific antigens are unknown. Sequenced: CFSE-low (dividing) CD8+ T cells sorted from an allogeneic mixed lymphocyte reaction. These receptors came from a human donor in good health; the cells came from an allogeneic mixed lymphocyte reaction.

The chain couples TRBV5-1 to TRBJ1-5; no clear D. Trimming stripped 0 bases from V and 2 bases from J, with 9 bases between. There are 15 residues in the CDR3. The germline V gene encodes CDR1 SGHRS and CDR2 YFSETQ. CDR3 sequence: CASSLGWSGNQPQHF. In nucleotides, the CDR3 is TGCGCCAGCAGCTTGGGTTGGAGTGGCAATCAGCCCCAGCATTTT.

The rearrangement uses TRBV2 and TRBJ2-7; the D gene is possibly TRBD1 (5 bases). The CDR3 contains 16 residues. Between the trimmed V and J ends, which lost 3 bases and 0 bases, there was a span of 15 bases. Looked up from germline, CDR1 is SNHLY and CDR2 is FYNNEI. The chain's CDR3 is CASSDFAGLSSYEQYF. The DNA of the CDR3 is TGTGCCAGCAGTGATTTTGCAGGGCTAAGCTCCTACGAGCAGTACTTC.

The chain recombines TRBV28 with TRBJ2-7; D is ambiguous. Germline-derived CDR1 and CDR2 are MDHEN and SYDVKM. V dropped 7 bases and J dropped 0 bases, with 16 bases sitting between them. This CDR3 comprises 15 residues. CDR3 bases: TGTGCCAGCAATAAAGTAGGCGCCTCCTCCTACGAGCAGTACTTC. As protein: CASNKVGASSYEQYF.

The CDR3 sequence is CASSQDPGDGYTF. In nucleotides, the CDR3 is TGCGCCAGCAGCCAAGATCCAGGAGATGGCTACACCTTC. The rearrangement joins TRBV4-3 to TRBJ1-2; D ambiguous. Germline V gene sequence: CDR1 LGHNA, CDR2 YSLEER. This CDR3 region has 13 residues. V was shortened by 0 bases and J by 6 bases, with 8 bases between the two germline ends.

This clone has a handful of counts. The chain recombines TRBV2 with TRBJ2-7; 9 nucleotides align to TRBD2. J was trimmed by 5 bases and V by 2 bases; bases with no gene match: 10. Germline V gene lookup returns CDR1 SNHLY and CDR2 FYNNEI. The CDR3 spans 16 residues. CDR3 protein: CASSEWGGGALDEQYF. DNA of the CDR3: TGTGCCAGCAGTGAATGGGGCGGGGGGGCCCTTGACGAGCAGTACTTC.

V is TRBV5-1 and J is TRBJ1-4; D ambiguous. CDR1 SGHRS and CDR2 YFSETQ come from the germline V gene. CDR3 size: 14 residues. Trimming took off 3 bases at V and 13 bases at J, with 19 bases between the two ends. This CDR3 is CASSYDIPSGGLFF. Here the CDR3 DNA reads TGCGCCAGCAGCTACGACATTCCCTCCGGCGGACTGTTTTTT. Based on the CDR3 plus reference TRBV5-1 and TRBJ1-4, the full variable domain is KAGVTQTPRYLIKTRGQQVTLSCSPISGHRSVSWYQQTPGQGLQFLFEYFSETQRNKGNFPGRFSGRQFSNSRSEMNVSTLELGDSALYLCASSYDIPSGGLFFGSGTQLSVL.

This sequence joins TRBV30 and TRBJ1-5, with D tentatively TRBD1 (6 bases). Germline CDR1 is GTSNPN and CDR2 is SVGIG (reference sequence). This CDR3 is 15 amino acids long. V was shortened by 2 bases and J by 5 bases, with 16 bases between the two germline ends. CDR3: CAWSSKQGVDQPQHF. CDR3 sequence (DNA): TGTGCCTGGAGTTCAAAACAGGGAGTAGATCAGCCCCAGCATTTT.

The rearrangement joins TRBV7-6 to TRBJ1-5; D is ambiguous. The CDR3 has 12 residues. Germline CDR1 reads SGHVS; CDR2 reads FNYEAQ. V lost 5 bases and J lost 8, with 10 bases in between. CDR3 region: CASSIHEEPQHF. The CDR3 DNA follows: TGTGCCAGCAGCATACATGAGGAGCCCCAGCATTTT.

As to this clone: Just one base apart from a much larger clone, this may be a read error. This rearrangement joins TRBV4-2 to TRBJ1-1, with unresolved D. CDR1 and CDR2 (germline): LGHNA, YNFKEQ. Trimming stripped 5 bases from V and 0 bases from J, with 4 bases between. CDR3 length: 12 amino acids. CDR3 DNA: TGTGCCAGCAGCTTCGTGAACACTGAAGCTTTCTTT. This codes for CASSFVNTEAFF.

CDR3 amino acids: CASSLEGGRADTQYF. CDR3 bases: TGTGCCAGCAGCTTAGAAGGGGGGCGCGCAGATACGCAGTATTTT. The rearrangement links TRBV13 to TRBJ2-3, with D possibly called TRBD1 or TRBD2 (6 bases each). V lost 1 base to trimming and J lost 4 bases, with 12 bases between them. The CDR3 is 15 residues long. Germline CDR1 and CDR2: PRHDT and FYEKMQ (reference sequence).